This TCR beta chain was retrieved from a study of blood T cell repertoires in COVID-19 (dated by TCRdb to 2018 to 2021). Some background on the complete study: The collaborator samples originated in the United States, Italy and Spain and spanned the acute and convalescent phases of COVID-19. The material from the prospective study consisted of cDNA or gDNA derived from T cells, B-cell-depleted T cells, or PBMCs. The dataset comprised deeply sampled blood TCRbeta repertoires from subjects exposed to, actively infected with, or recovered from COVID-19. The repertoires were released in a freely available public database meant as a resource for research on the immune response to SARS-CoV-2. Samples were obtained from the ongoing ImmuneRACE study (first 160 participants) and from over a thousand subjects provided by 6 global collaborators. The sample metadata nearly always contained a de-identified subject ID, COVID-19 status, age in years and sex. Where available, HLA class I and class II types were taken from metadata supplied by the sample provider and were not determined by assay-based typing. What the work shows at the level of the full study, not this receptor alone: The quantity of clinical and demographic metadata differed by source and by participant and was supplied without curation.

Participants in the prospective study were enrolled through a virtual design, were aged 18 to 89 years, and lived in 24 United States geographic areas. To assign participants to cohorts, the prospective study relied on clinical history that participants themselves reported in a screening survey and a study questionnaire. ImmuneRACE Cohort 3 recovered participants were defined by two consecutive negative NP/OP PCR tests, healthcare professional clearance, or symptom resolution. In the prospective study, mobile phlebotomists collected whole blood, serum and a nasopharyngeal or oropharyngeal swab from each participant. Over an approximately 2-month period, participants in the prospective study had the option of providing additional blood draws and questionnaires. Before DNA extraction, blood samples from the prospective study were shipped at room temperature or frozen. For this clone: This receptor's antigen is unknown. Base qualities are not at hand, and no much larger clone is one base apart.

TCRbeta CDR3 regions were amplified from genomic DNA using the immunoSEQ Assay, a bias-controlled multiplex PCR. Turning to the authors' computational methods: Nucleated cell counts per sample were estimated from amplification of reference gene primers within the assay. Sequence reads were collapsed and filtered to measure the absolute abundance of every unique TCRbeta CDR3 rearrangement. For each sample, productive Simpson clonality was calculated by taking the square root of Simpson's diversity index across productive rearrangements. TCRdb holds this immuneACCESS table with in-frame rearrangements only. Some clones are missing; in checked studies, unresolved V genes explain under half, and the rest has no known cause. The V and J calls and clone size are taken from that table; D and trimming were inferred from the DNA. Within this sample are fewer than 300,000 clones, with around 84% of them counted one time only. The ten largest clones add up to about 2.3% of the sample.

The junction shows trimming of 5 bases on V and 8 bases on J, and the gene matches do not reach 7 bases of it. The CDR3 sequence holds 15 residues, the cysteine and phenylalanine included. The entry retains the CDR3 DNA only, 45 bases that are in frame from base 1. The germline V gene (reference sequence) specifies PRHDT as CDR1 and FYEKMQ as CDR2. Sample: PBMCs or T cells enriched from blood (not recorded which). Recombination connected TRBV13 to TRBJ2-1; TRBD2 lines up with 12 middle nucleotides. This clonotype was obtained from a woman between 50 and 59 years old who had recovered from COVID-19. Here the CDR3 is given as CASSGPSGREHEQFF. The DNA sequence is as follows: TGTGCCAGCAGCGGGCCTAGCGGGAGGGAGCATGAGCAGTTCTTC.